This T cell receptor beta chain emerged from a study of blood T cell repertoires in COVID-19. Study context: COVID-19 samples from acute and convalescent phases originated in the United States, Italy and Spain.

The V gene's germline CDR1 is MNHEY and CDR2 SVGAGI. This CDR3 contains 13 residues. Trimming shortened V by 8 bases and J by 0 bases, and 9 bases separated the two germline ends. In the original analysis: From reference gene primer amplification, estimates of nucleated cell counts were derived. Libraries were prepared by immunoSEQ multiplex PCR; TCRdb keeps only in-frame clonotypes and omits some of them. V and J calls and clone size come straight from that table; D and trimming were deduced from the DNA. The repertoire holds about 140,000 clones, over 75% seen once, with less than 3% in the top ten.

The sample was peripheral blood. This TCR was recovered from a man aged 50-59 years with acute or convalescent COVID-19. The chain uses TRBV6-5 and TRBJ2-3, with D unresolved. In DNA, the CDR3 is TGTGCCAGCGAGAGCGTTAGCACAGATACGCAGTATTTT. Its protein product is CASESVSTDTQYF.